The 24 T cell receptor beta chains reported below all come from one sample, sequenced in a study of T cell changes during pregnancy in multiple sclerosis. Generated by immunoSEQ multiplex PCR, the TCRdb table keeps only in-frame clones and is missing some. The sample lists 35,000 to 45,000 clones; around 90% were seen once. The specimen comprised CD4+ T cells from peripheral blood mononuclear cells, sampled in the first trimester of pregnancy. These receptors originate from a female donor with multiple sclerosis, enrolled in a pregnancy study.

The table lists this clone with a count of one. J is TRBJ2-5 and V is TRBV18; D is uncertain. Germline assignment: CDR1 KGHSH and CDR2 LQKENI. CDR3 size: 13 residues. Between the trimmed V and J ends, which lost 6 bases and 0 bases, there was a span of 8 bases. Written as DNA, the CDR3 is TGTGCCAGCTCGCTTAAGCACCAAGAGACCCAGTACTTC. Translated: CASSLKHQETQYF.

The V and J genes are TRBV30 and TRBJ2-3, with a weak D call TRBD1 (5 bases). V dropped 2 bases and J dropped 1 base, with 16 bases sitting between them. CDR1 and CDR2 (germline): GTSNPN, SVGIG (reference sequence). The CDR3 has 16 amino acids. The CDR3 DNA reads as TGTGCCTGGAGTAAGCCCCAGGGTTGGGGCACAGATACGCAGTATTTT. This encodes CAWSKPQGWGTDTQYF.

The chain employs TRBV2 and TRBJ2-2; 10 nucleotides line up with TRBD2. The CDR3 runs 15 residues. J lost 5 bases, V lost 5 bases, and 5 bases had no gene match. CDR1 SNHLY and CDR2 FYNNEI come from the germline V gene. The CDR3 spells CASSSLAGATGELFF. The CDR3 DNA reads as TGTGCCAGCAGTTCTCTAGCGGGAGCGACCGGGGAGCTGTTTTTT. The complete variable domain, with remaining parts taken from reference TRBV2 and TRBJ2-2, reads EPEVTQTPSHQVTQMGQEVILRCVPISNHLYFYWYRQILGQKVEFLVSFYNNEISEKSEIFDDQFSVERPDGSNFTLKIRSTKLEDSAMYFCASSSLAGATGELFFGEGSRLTVL.

The CDR3: CASSKVAGLNLRTQYF. In nucleotides, the CDR3 is TGTGCCAGTAGTAAGGTAGCGGGGCTAAATCTTCGGACCCAGTACTTC. The genes are TRBV19 and TRBJ2-5; 8 nucleotides align to TRBD2. This CDR3 has 16 amino acids. The ends lost 4 bases at V and 7 bases at J; junction bases unmatched: 14. CDR1 and CDR2 (germline): LNHDA, SQIVND (reference sequence).

The V call is TRBV28, the J call TRBJ2-5; 8 nucleotides align to TRBD2. V dropped 5 bases and J dropped 5; count of bases not matched to a gene: 4. This CDR3 is 13 amino acids long. CDR1 is MDHEN and CDR2 is SYDVKM in the germline V gene. CDR3 nucleotide sequence: TGTGCCAGCAGTCGGGGGGGTACGGAGACCCAGTACTTC. The encoded protein is CASSRGGTETQYF.

The chain is built from TRBV6-1 and TRBJ1-2, with D hard to call. V lost 2 bases, J lost 4 bases, and 23 bases lay in between. Germline values: CDR1 MNHNS, CDR2 SASEGT. This CDR3 spans 18 amino acids. The CDR3: CASSERLMRQGRIYGYTF. CDR3 nucleotides: TGTGCCAGCAGTGAACGTTTAATGCGGCAAGGGAGGATCTATGGCTACACCTTC.

The rearrangement uses TRBV5-1 and TRBJ2-1, with D perhaps TRBD1 (6 bases). V was trimmed by 4 bases and J by 8 bases, leaving 22 bases between them. In germline, CDR1 is SGHRS, CDR2 YFSETQ. The CDR3 has 16 amino acids. The CDR3 spells CASSKPGTQGQHEQFF. In nucleotides, the CDR3 is TGCGCCAGCAGCAAACCCGGGACACAAGGACAACATGAGCAGTTCTTC.

V and J are TRBV5-1 and TRBJ1-5; TRBD1 is a possible D gene (6 bases). Germline CDR1 SGHRS, CDR2 YFSETQ. The germline V and J ends were trimmed by 0 bases and 8 bases, with 9 bases remaining between them. The CDR3 has 13 residues. CDR3 in DNA: TGCGCCAGCAGCTTGGGGGGGCAGGAGCCCCAGCATTTT. Residues: CASSLGGQEPQHF.

This clone was counted once. This CDR3 reads CASSSGQGQNYGYTF. The CDR3, as DNA: TGTGCCAGCAGCTCAGGACAGGGCCAGAACTATGGCTACACCTTC. V is TRBV7-9 and J is TRBJ1-2; 8 nucleotides line up with TRBD1. Germline V gene lookup returns CDR1 SEHNR and CDR2 FQNEAQ (reference sequence). V shed 4 bases, J shed 2 bases, and the junction held 6 bases outside the gene matches. The CDR3 runs to 15 residues.

The genes are TRBV2 and TRBJ2-7; 10 bases align to TRBD1. The CDR3 contains 14 residues. Germline V gives CDR1 SNHLY, CDR2 FYNNEI. The trim removed 6 bases at V and 1 base at J, leaving 3 bases unmatched. The CDR3 bases are TGTGCCAGCAGCCGGGACAGGGGATCCTACGAGCAGTACTTC. This encodes CASSRDRGSYEQYF.

The V gene is TRBV27, the J gene TRBJ2-7; TRBD2 agrees at 9 bases. Trimming removed 3 bases from V and 4 bases from J; junction bases left unmatched: 13. Germline V CDR1 and CDR2: MNHEY, SMNVEV (reference sequence). This CDR3 has 17 amino acids. CDR3 in DNA: TGTGCCAGCAGTTTTCGGTGGGCTAGCGGGATTCGTTACGAGCAGTACTTC. It encodes CASSFRWASGIRYEQYF.

This clone was picked up a small number of times. The chain uses TRBV4-1 and TRBJ2-5, with D possibly matching TRBD1 (6 bases). Between the trimmed V and J ends, which lost 0 bases and 4 bases, there was a span of 12 bases. The germline CDR1 and CDR2 sequences are MGHRA and YSYEKL. The CDR3 loop spans 15 amino acids. The CDR3 loop reads CASSQDLTGRETQYF. The CDR3, as DNA: TGCGCCAGCAGCCAAGATCTTACAGGGAGAGAGACCCAGTACTTC.

The gene calls are TRBV5-1 and TRBJ2-1; the D gene is possibly TRBD1 (5 bases). The germline V gene encodes CDR1 SGHRS and CDR2 YFSETQ. V lost 3 bases, J lost 3 bases, and 19 bases lay in between. This CDR3 is 17 amino acids long. The CDR3 DNA is TGCGCCAGCAGCTCCAAACCTGACAGTCTGCTCTACAATGAGCAGTTCTTC. It is translated as CASSSKPDSLLYNEQFF. Variable domain in full (rest from reference TRBV5-1 and TRBJ2-1): KAGVTQTPRYLIKTRGQQVTLSCSPISGHRSVSWYQQTPGQGLQFLFEYFSETQRNKGNFPGRFSGRQFSNSRSEMNVSTLELGDSALYLCASSSKPDSLLYNEQFFGPGTRLTVL.

The chain carries TRBV18 and TRBJ1-5; 7 nucleotides line up with TRBD1. Unmatched junction bases numbered 4, after V lost 0 bases and J lost 5 bases. This CDR3 has 15 residues. Germline loops: CDR1 KGHSH, CDR2 LQKENI. The DNA of the CDR3 is TGTGCCAGCTCACCACCGGGACAGTCTTATCAGCCCCAGCATTTT. Residues: CASSPPGQSYQPQHF. Complete variable domain (other parts from reference TRBV18 and TRBJ1-5): NAGVMQNPRHLVRRRGQEARLRCSPMKGHSHVYWYRQLPEEGLKFMVYLQKENIIDESGMPKERFSAEFPKEGPSILRIQQVVRGDSAAYFCASSPPGQSYQPQHFGDGTRLSIL.

The chain has TRBV5-5 and TRBJ2-1, with TRBD1 identical over 9 bases. The V gene end was trimmed by 2 bases and the J gene end by 7 bases; junction bases not matched to a gene: 7. The CDR3 is made up of 15 amino acids. Germline V gives CDR1 SGHKS, CDR2 YYEKEE (reference sequence). The CDR3 DNA follows: TGTGCCAGCAGCTTAACCGGGACAGGGATTAATGAGCAGTTCTTC. As protein: CASSLTGTGINEQFF.

This chain uses TRBV7-9 with TRBJ2-7; 7 nucleotides line up with TRBD1. This CDR3 is built from 13 residues. The V segment lost 3 bases and the J segment 3 bases; nucleotides outside the gene matches: 2. The germline V gene encodes CDR1 SEHNR and CDR2 FQNEAQ (reference sequence). The CDR3 DNA follows: TGTGCCAGCAGCTTCGGGACAGTCTACGAGCAGTACTTC. Translated, it gives CASSFGTVYEQYF. The full variable domain, with the rest looked up from reference TRBV7-9 and TRBJ2-7, is DTGVSQNPRHKITKRGQNVTFRCDPISEHNRLYWYRQTLGQGPEFLTYFQNEAQLEKSRLLSDRFSAERPKGSFSTLEIQRTEQGDSAMYLCASSFGTVYEQYFGPGTRLTVT.

The genes are TRBV2 and TRBJ2-7, with D possibly being TRBD2 (6 bases). Germline V gives CDR1 SNHLY, CDR2 FYNNEI. The length of the CDR3 is 14 residues. V lost 7 bases, J lost 5 bases, and 18 bases lay in between. The CDR3 nucleotides are TGTGCCAGCACCACTCGGGGGTTTAGGAACGAGCAGTACTTC. This translates into CASTTRGFRNEQYF.

The chain recombines TRBV7-9 with TRBJ2-2; D uncertain. Germline assignment: CDR1 SEHNR and CDR2 FQNEAQ (reference sequence). The CDR3 runs 14 residues. Trimming cost V 1 base and J 4 bases, with 7 bases left between them. This CDR3 is CASSLGSLTGELFF. The CDR3 DNA is TGTGCCAGCAGCTTAGGTAGTCTCACCGGGGAGCTGTTTTTT.

The chain recombines TRBV4-1 with TRBJ1-1; 11 bases line up with TRBD1. After removal of 3 bases from V and 5 bases from J, the junction contained 14 bases not matched to a gene. This CDR3 region has 18 residues. Germline V gives CDR1 MGHRA, CDR2 YSYEKL. CDR3 sequence (DNA): TGCGCCAGCAGCCAGAGATTGGGGGGACAGGGGGGGCAGACTGAAGCTTTCTTT. It encodes CASSQRLGGQGGQTEAFF.

The chain has TRBV4-1 and TRBJ2-1; 9 bases match TRBD2. V was pared by 1 base and J by 4 bases, with 2 bases of the junction left unmatched. The CDR3 runs 15 residues. From germline, CDR1 is MGHRA and CDR2 YSYEKL. The chain's CDR3 is CASSQGLAVYNEQFF. CDR3 in DNA: TGCGCCAGCAGCCAAGGACTAGCGGTTTACAATGAGCAGTTCTTC.

The chain has TRBV2 and TRBJ2-3; the D is unclear. CDR1 is SNHLY, CDR2 FYNNEI, per germline. The V gene lost 4 bases and the J gene lost 2 bases, with 7 bases spanning the gap. The CDR3 contains 13 residues. As DNA, the CDR3 is TGTGCCAGCAGTGGTCCTTTCACAGATACGCAGTATTTT. It specifies CASSGPFTDTQYF. Filled out from reference TRBV2 and TRBJ2-3, the complete variable domain reads EPEVTQTPSHQVTQMGQEVILRCVPISNHLYFYWYRQILGQKVEFLVSFYNNEISEKSEIFDDQFSVERPDGSNFTLKIRSTKLEDSAMYFCASSGPFTDTQYFGPGTRLTVL.

This clone occurred once. For the CDR3, the DNA is TGTGCCAGCAGGCCGGGACAGGGGGCCGCTACTAATGAAAAACTGTTTTTT. This codes for CASRPGQGAATNEKLFF. This chain joins TRBV11-2 and TRBJ1-4; 12 bases match TRBD1. The germline gives CDR1 SGHAT, CDR2 FQNNGV. V dropped 6 bases and J dropped 2; count of bases not matched to a gene: 7. The CDR3 runs to 17 residues.

The chain links TRBV11-3 to TRBJ2-2; D is uncertain. The CDR3 length is 14 residues. Trimming took off 1 base at V and 4 bases at J, with 7 bases between the two ends. Germline V gives CDR1 SGHNT, CDR2 YENEEA. The CDR3 spells CASSLVAGTGELFF. The DNA of the CDR3 is TGTGCCAGCAGCTTAGTTGCAGGCACCGGGGAGCTGTTTTTT.

This clone was seen only once. V is TRBV28 and J is TRBJ2-7; possible D gene TRBD1, 5 bases. This CDR3 spans 13 amino acids. The ends were cut back, 0 bases at V and 4 bases at J, with 7 bases in the middle. The germline CDR1 and CDR2 sequences are MDHEN and SYDVKM. CDR3 in DNA: TGTGCCAGCAGTTTATGGGGGCCTTACGAGCAGTACTTC. Translation: CASSLWGPYEQYF.